This T cell receptor beta chain came from a study of cytomegalovirus exposure and HLA in healthy donors. The primer mix had 60 Vbeta and 13 Jbeta primers. Produced via immunoSEQ multiplex PCR; TCRdb's table is partial and in-frame only. The sample has approximately 220,000 clones, over 65% seen once; the top ten hold 0.63%. The CDR3 is 15 amino acids. Trimming cost V 6 bases and J 6 bases; bases outside gene matches: 10. Germline CDR1 and CDR2: SGHTA and FQGNSA. The chain carries TRBV7-2 and TRBJ2-1, with TRBD2 identical over 8 bases. The TCR originated in a man aged 18-30 years in good health and CMV-seronegative. Material: PBMCs. CDR3 nucleotide sequence: TGTGCCAGCAGAAAAGCGGGAGTTACCTCCAATGAGCAGTTCTTC. Protein sequence: CASRKAGVTSNEQFF.